The next 20 T cell receptor beta chains were all read from a single sample in a study of T cell responses to AZD1222 COVID-19 vaccine. Profiled with immunoSEQ multiplex PCR; TCRdb holds only in-frame clones, not every one. The sample lists around 130,000 clones; roughly 92% were seen once. The sequences come from peripheral blood, collected on day 0 of AZD1222 vaccination. The receptors shown here come from an adult in good health.

This chain links TRBV15 with TRBJ2-1; 7 nucleotides line up with TRBD2. The germline gives CDR1 LNHNV, CDR2 YYDKDF (reference sequence). The CDR3 has 15 amino acids. After removal of 3 bases from V and 2 bases from J, the junction contained 4 bases not matched to a gene. The chain's CDR3 is CATSSTTSAYNEQFF. In nucleotides, the CDR3 is TGTGCCACCAGCAGTACCACTAGCGCCTACAATGAGCAGTTCTTC.

The chain employs TRBV9 and TRBJ2-1; tentatively, D is TRBD1 (6 bases). V was cut by 0 bases and J by 2 bases, with 12 bases left in between. The germline V gene has CDR1 SGDLS and CDR2 YYNGEE. The CDR3 runs 16 residues. CDR3 region: CASSVVGTRTYNEQFF. The CDR3 nucleotides are TGTGCCAGCAGCGTAGTCGGGACACGCACCTACAATGAGCAGTTCTTC.

This clone appeared once. The chain joins TRBV6-1 to TRBJ1-3, with D perhaps matching TRBD1 (5 bases). Per germline, CDR1 MNHNS and CDR2 SASEGT. CDR3 length equals 15 residues. V was clipped by 2 bases and J by 4 bases, with 12 bases between them. The CDR3 region has the DNA TGTGCCAGCAGTGAACGCGGGGGTCAGGGAAACACCATATATTTT. This codes for CASSERGGQGNTIYF.

This sequence joins TRBV6-6 and TRBJ1-5, with D perhaps matching TRBD1 (6 bases). The CDR3 totals 20 residues. Per the germline V gene, CDR1 is MNHNY and CDR2 is SVGAGI (reference sequence). Trimming stripped 5 bases from V and 6 bases from J, with 32 bases between. The CDR3 bases are TGTGCCAGCAGTCCTAGGGACATACAGGGAGAAATAACGCCCCGTCAGCCCCAGCATTTT. Amino acids: CASSPRDIQGEITPRQPQHF.

This clone appeared once. The chain couples TRBV7-2 to TRBJ2-7; weak D call: TRBD2 (6 bases). The germline gives CDR1 SGHTA, CDR2 FQGNSA. V was shortened by 1 base and J by 5 bases, with 24 bases between the two germline ends. The length of the CDR3 is 18 residues. DNA for the CDR3: TGTGCCAGCAGCTTAGACGGGCGGGACCCTAGACTTAACGACGAGCAGTACTTC. Residues: CASSLDGRDPRLNDEQYF.

Here the CDR3 DNA reads TGCGCCAGCAGCCAAGAAACTAGCGGGAGTTTCTACGAGCAGTACTTC. This encodes CASSQETSGSFYEQYF. This chain links TRBV4-3 with TRBJ2-7; 11 bases fit TRBD2. Per germline, CDR1 LGHNA and CDR2 YSLEER. Losses at the gene ends were 0 bases for V and 3 bases for J; bases not matched to a gene: 4. This CDR3 is built from 16 residues.

The rearrangement links TRBV28 to TRBJ1-1, with D perhaps TRBD1 (5 bases). V was clipped by 4 bases and J by 4 bases, with 19 bases between them. There are 16 residues in the CDR3. From germline, CDR1 is MDHEN and CDR2 SYDVKM. CDR3 protein: CASSSGSRGGGTEAFF. In DNA, the CDR3 is TGTGCCAGCAGTTCCGGTTCTAGGGGCGGCGGCACTGAAGCTTTCTTT.

The chain employs TRBV5-6 and TRBJ2-7; unclear D gene. The CDR3 contains 16 residues. Germline CDR1 SGHDT, CDR2 YYEEEE. V was clipped by 5 bases and J by 2 bases, with 20 bases between them. The CDR3 nucleotides read TGTGCCAGCAGTCCCGATGGAGATTTGGAGACCTACGAGCAGTACTTC. It translates to CASSPDGDLETYEQYF.

V and J are TRBV7-9 and TRBJ1-5, with D maybe TRBD1 (5 bases). This CDR3 comprises 15 residues. V was pared by 5 bases and J by 0 bases, with 11 bases between. Per the germline V gene, CDR1 is SEHNR and CDR2 is FQNEAQ (reference sequence). The CDR3 bases are TGTGCCAGCAGCCGGGACGAAAATAGCAATCAGCCCCAGCATTTT. It translates to CASSRDENSNQPQHF.

The rearrangement joins TRBV6-5 to TRBJ2-7, with D possibly matching TRBD2 (6 bases). Germline V gene sequence: CDR1 MNHEY, CDR2 SVGAGI. Trimming left V 6 bases short and J 3 bases short, with 18 bases between. The CDR3 runs to 15 residues. CDR3 coding DNA: TGTGCCAGCAGCAGCGTCGGGACTGGAGACTACGAGCAGTACTTC. It codes for CASSSVGTGDYEQYF.

The CDR3 nucleotides are TGCGCCAGCAGCCAAGGTATTGGGCCCGCCTTGGGACGGCCCCAGCATTTT. Protein sequence: CASSQGIGPALGRPQHF. The chain links TRBV4-1 to TRBJ1-5, with TRBD1 as a possible D gene (5 bases). The CDR3 is made up of 17 amino acids. Germline V lookup: CDR1 MGHRA, CDR2 YSYEKL. Trimming cost V 1 base and J 9 bases, with 22 bases left between them.

CDR3 DNA sequence: TGTGCCTGGAGTGTGTTGGGAAGGGAAAGTGGCTACACCTTC. This gives the protein CAWSVLGRESGYTF. The rearrangement joins TRBV30 to TRBJ1-2; D unresolved. Germline lookup yields CDR1 GTSNPN and CDR2 SVGIG (reference sequence). Trimming took 0 bases from V and 7 from J, leaving 15 bases between them. This CDR3 comprises 14 residues. The full variable domain, completed using reference TRBV30 and TRBJ1-2, is SQTIHQWPATLVQPVGSPLSLECTVEGTSNPNLYWYRQAAGRGLQLLFYSVGIGQISSEVPQNLSASRPQDRQFILSSKKLLLSDSGFYLCAWSVLGRESGYTFGSGTRLTVV.

The chain couples TRBV9 to TRBJ2-2, with TRBD2 identical over 12 bases. Germline CDR1 is SGDLS and CDR2 is YYNGEE. V dropped 0 bases and J dropped 9; count of bases not matched to a gene: 3. CDR3 length equals 15 residues. This CDR3 is CASSVGTSGTRELFF. DNA for the CDR3: TGTGCCAGCAGCGTAGGGACTAGCGGGACCAGGGAGCTGTTTTTT.

Comments on this clone: A read error may account for a junction end that differs from germline. V gene TRBV5-1 combines with J gene TRBJ2-2; D gene uncertain. CDR1 is SGHRS and CDR2 is YFSETQ in the germline V gene. The CDR3 loop spans 17 amino acids. The CDR3 spells CASSPQSKGLNSGELFF. The DNA for the CDR3 is TGCGCCAGCAGCCCCCAAAGCAAGGGCTTGAACTCCGGGGAGCTGTTTTTT.

The genes are TRBV2 and TRBJ2-3; 14 bases fit TRBD2. Germline values: CDR1 SNHLY, CDR2 FYNNEI. This CDR3 is built from 16 residues. V lost 7 bases and J lost 4; bases outside the gene matches: 7. CDR3 sequence (DNA): TGTGCCAGCATAGGACTAGCGGGGGGCTGGGCAGATACGCAGTATTTT. Amino acids: CASIGLAGGWADTQYF. Full variable domain (rest looked up from reference TRBV2 and TRBJ2-3): EPEVTQTPSHQVTQMGQEVILRCVPISNHLYFYWYRQILGQKVEFLVSFYNNEISEKSEIFDDQFSVERPDGSNFTLKIRSTKLEDSAMYFCASIGLAGGWADTQYFGPGTRLTVL.

The chain carries TRBV6-6 and TRBJ1-5; 7 nucleotides align to TRBD1. Germline-derived CDR1 and CDR2 are MNHNY and SVGAGI (reference sequence). J was trimmed by 3 bases and V by 4 bases; bases with no gene match: 9. The CDR3 is 16 amino acids. Here the CDR3 reads CASSFGGQDYNQPQHF. In DNA form, the CDR3 reads TGTGCCAGCAGTTTCGGCGGACAGGACTACAATCAGCCCCAGCATTTT.

The rearrangement joins TRBV19 to TRBJ1-1; 7 bases are a match to TRBD1. The germline gives CDR1 LNHDA, CDR2 SQIVND (reference sequence). The CDR3 length is 13 residues. Trimming removed 8 bases from V and 6 bases from J; junction bases left unmatched: 9. The CDR3 reads CASGDRVPPEAFF. CDR3 DNA sequence: TGTGCCAGTGGAGACAGGGTACCCCCTGAAGCTTTCTTT.

The CDR3 spells CASSSDGSSYEQYF. DNA of the CDR3: TGTGCCAGCAGCTCGGACGGGAGCTCCTACGAGCAGTACTTC. The chain carries TRBV5-6 and TRBJ2-7, with D perhaps matching TRBD2 (6 bases). This CDR3 spans 14 amino acids. V dropped 3 bases and J dropped 0 bases, with 10 bases sitting between them. Per the germline V gene, CDR1 is SGHDT and CDR2 is YYEEEE.

As to this clone: An end of the junction does not agree with germline; a read error may underlie this. The V gene is TRBV7-2, the J gene TRBJ1-1; D is unresolved. Per germline, CDR1 SGHTA and CDR2 FQGNSA. This CDR3 spans 13 amino acids. The CDR3 sequence is CASTLGMNTEAFF. CDR3 coding DNA: TGTGCCAGCACCTTAGGGATGAACACTGAAGCTTTCTTT.

The genes are TRBV27 and TRBJ2-7, with 9 bases matching TRBD2. CDR3 length: 13 residues. Germline-derived CDR1 and CDR2 are MNHEY and SMNVEV (reference sequence). V gave up 4 bases and J gave up 4 bases; unmatched junction bases: 2. CDR3 loop: CASSSREGYEQYF. The CDR3, as DNA: TGTGCCAGCAGTTCGCGGGAGGGGTACGAGCAGTACTTC.